This record looks at one TCR beta chain sequence and its context. Antigen specificity is unknown. Orbital computed tomography, thyroid ultrasound, serum thyroxine and TRAb, and clinical symptoms together informed the diagnoses. PBMCs stemmed from around 10 ml fresh peripheral blood. The data belong to a study of T cells in Graves' hyperthyroidism and ophthalmopathy. The study's findings and limits: Stable hyperthyroidism was separated from ophthalmopathy by a model based on 13 V-J features. The model made its ophthalmopathy prediction, and onset followed a median roughly six months later.

Researchers amplified the TCR beta CDR3 regions from RNA transcripts. Initially, a first-round RT-PCR of the TCR CDR3 employed the HTBI primer set. Each CDR3 protein gets one entry after TCRdb re-called the multiplex PCR reads with MiXCR. The sample comprises about 480,000 distinct CDR3 sequences, less than 25% of which are singletons, and roughly 12% rests with the top ten. V lost 6 bases, J lost 12 bases, and 9 bases lay in between. The CDR3 is 10 amino acids. Per the germline V gene, CDR1 is MNHEY and CDR2 is SVGAGI. Source material: blood. The sequence derives from a woman aged 25 to 39 with Graves' ophthalmopathy. This chain links TRBV6-5 with TRBJ1-5; D gene unclear. CDR3 protein: CASSHLYQHF. DNA for the CDR3: TGTGCCAGCAGCCACTTGTACCAGCATTTT.